This passage covers 10 T cell receptor beta chains from one sample sequenced in a study of blood T cell repertoires in COVID-19. Measured with immunoSEQ multiplex PCR; TCRdb has only the in-frame clones, and not every one. The sample records hundreds of thousands of clones, over 80% being singletons. Sequences were obtained from PBMCs or T cells enriched from blood (not recorded which). The receptor set was obtained from a man in his thirties or forties who had recovered from COVID-19.

V and J are TRBV5-8 and TRBJ2-5; TRBD1 aligns across 12 bases. V shed 2 bases and J 5 bases; nucleotides not matched to a gene: 7. The CDR3 is 16 residues long. The germline gives CDR1 SGHTS, CDR2 YDEGEE. In DNA form, the CDR3 reads TGTGCCAGCAGCTTCTCCGGGACAGGGGGCTGGGAGACCCAGTACTTC. As protein: CASSFSGTGGWETQYF. Combining the CDR3 with reference TRBV5-8 and TRBJ2-5 gives the whole variable domain EAGVTQSPTHLIKTRGQQATLRCSPISGHTSVYWYQQALGLGLQFLLWYDEGEERNRGNFPPRFSGRQFPNYSSELNVNALELEDSALYLCASSFSGTGGWETQYFGPGTRLLVL.

The chain combines TRBV11-1 with TRBJ2-7; D unclear. This CDR3 comprises 12 residues. CDR1 and CDR2 (germline): SGHAT, FQDESV (reference sequence). V dropped 4 bases and J dropped 6 bases, with 10 bases sitting between them. CDR3 sequence (DNA): TGTGCCAGCAGCTACTTAGCTGCCGAGCAGTACTTC. Protein sequence: CASSYLAAEQYF.

The rearrangement links TRBV14 to TRBJ1-4; unclear D gene. V lost 0 bases to trimming and J lost 1 base, with 9 bases between them. This CDR3 contains 16 residues. Germline loops: CDR1 SGHDN, CDR2 FVKESK. This CDR3 is CASSQDEEGTNEKLFF. CDR3 in DNA: TGTGCCAGCAGCCAAGATGAGGAGGGAACTAATGAAAAACTGTTTTTT.

The gene calls are TRBV27 and TRBJ2-7; 7 bases match TRBD1. The J segment lost 2 bases and the V segment lost 0 bases, leaving 7 bases of the junction unmatched. Germline V CDR1 and CDR2: MNHEY, SMNVEV (reference sequence). This CDR3 region has 16 residues. The CDR3 sequence is CASSLSKTGATYEQYF. Written as DNA, the CDR3 is TGTGCCAGCAGTTTATCGAAAACAGGGGCTACCTACGAGCAGTACTTC.

The chain recombines TRBV5-1 with TRBJ2-2, with D tentatively TRBD2 (7 bases). CDR3 length: 15 amino acids. V was trimmed by 3 bases and J by 5 bases, leaving 14 bases between them. Per germline, CDR1 SGHRS and CDR2 YFSETQ. CDR3 amino acids: CASSSRAGQTGELFF. CDR3 sequence (DNA): TGCGCCAGCAGCTCACGAGCGGGACAAACCGGGGAGCTGTTTTTT.

This clone has more than one count but fewer than ten. This chain links TRBV2 with TRBJ2-2; TRBD2 is a possible D gene (6 bases). The V gene lost 6 bases and the J gene lost 4 bases, with 18 bases spanning the gap. This CDR3 region has 16 residues. CDR1 is SNHLY, CDR2 FYNNEI, per germline. The CDR3 DNA reads TGTGCCAGCAGGGGCCCCTCCGGGAGCGGCACCGGGGAGCTGTTTTTT. It yields the protein CASRGPSGSGTGELFF.

V usage is TRBV4-1 and J usage is TRBJ2-3; maybe TRBD2 (7 bases). The CDR3 has 15 residues. The V gene lost 2 bases and the J gene lost 5 bases, with 14 bases spanning the gap. CDR1 and CDR2 from the germline V gene are MGHRA and YSYEKL. In nucleotides, the CDR3 is TGCGCCAGCAGCCAACCGGGGGGCCGGAGAGATACGCAGTATTTT. It translates to CASSQPGGRRDTQYF.

As regards this clone: In the same sample, other DNA sequences code for this CDR3. V and J are TRBV29-1 and TRBJ2-3; possible D gene TRBD1, 5 bases. Germline V gives CDR1 SQVTM, CDR2 ANQGSEA. This CDR3 spans 12 amino acids. The ends were cut back, 6 bases at V and 3 bases at J, with 10 bases in the middle. For the CDR3, the DNA is TGCAGCGTGAGACAGTCGACAGATACGCAGTATTTT. Translation gives CSVRQSTDTQYF.

The chain is built from TRBV2 and TRBJ1-2, with D unclear. CDR1 is SNHLY, CDR2 FYNNEI, per germline. There are 10 residues in the CDR3. V lost 8 bases to trimming and J lost 4 bases, with 5 bases between them. The CDR3 loop reads CASSGYGYTF. CDR3 bases: TGTGCCAGCTCCGGCTATGGCTACACCTTC.

V usage is TRBV19 and J usage is TRBJ2-3, with 9 bases that match TRBD2. Losses at the gene ends were 4 bases for V and 3 bases for J; bases not matched to a gene: 5. The CDR3 is 15 residues long. In germline, CDR1 is LNHDA, CDR2 SQIVND (reference sequence). CDR3 sequence (DNA): TGTGCCAGTAGTACGGCGGGGGGGTGGACAGATACGCAGTATTTT. Translating it yields CASSTAGGWTDTQYF.